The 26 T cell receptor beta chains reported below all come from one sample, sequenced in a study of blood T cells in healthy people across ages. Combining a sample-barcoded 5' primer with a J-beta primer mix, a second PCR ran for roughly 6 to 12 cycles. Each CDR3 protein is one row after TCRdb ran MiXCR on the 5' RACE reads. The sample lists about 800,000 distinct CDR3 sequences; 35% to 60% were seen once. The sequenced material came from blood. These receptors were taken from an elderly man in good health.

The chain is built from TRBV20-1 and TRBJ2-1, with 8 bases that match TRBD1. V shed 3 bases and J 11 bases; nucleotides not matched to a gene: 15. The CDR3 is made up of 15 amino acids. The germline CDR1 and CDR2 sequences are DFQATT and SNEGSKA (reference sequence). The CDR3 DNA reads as TGCAGTGCTAGGGCGGACGGACAGGGACCAACGAAGCAGTTCTTC. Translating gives CSARADGQGPTKQFF.

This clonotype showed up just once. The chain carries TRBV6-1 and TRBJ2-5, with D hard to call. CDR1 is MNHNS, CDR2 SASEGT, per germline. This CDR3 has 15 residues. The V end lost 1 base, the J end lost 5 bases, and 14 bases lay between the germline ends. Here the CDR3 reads CASSEGVQPVETQYF. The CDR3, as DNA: TGTGCCAGCAGTGAAGGAGTACAGCCAGTGGAGACCCAGTACTTC.

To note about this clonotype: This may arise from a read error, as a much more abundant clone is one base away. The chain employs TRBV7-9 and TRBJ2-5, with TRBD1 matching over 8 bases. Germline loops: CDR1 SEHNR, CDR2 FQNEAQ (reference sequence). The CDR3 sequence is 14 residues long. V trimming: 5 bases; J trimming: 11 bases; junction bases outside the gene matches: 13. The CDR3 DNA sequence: TGTGCCAGCAGCGAGGCAGGGGGCCTGAATGAGCAGTACTTC. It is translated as CASSEAGGLNEQYF.

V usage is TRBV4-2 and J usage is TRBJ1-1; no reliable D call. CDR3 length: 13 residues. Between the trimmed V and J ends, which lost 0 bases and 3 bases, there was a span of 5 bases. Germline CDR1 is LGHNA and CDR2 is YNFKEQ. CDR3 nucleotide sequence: TGTGCCAGCAGCCAAGACCTACACACTGAAGCTTTCTTT. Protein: CASSQDLHTEAFF.

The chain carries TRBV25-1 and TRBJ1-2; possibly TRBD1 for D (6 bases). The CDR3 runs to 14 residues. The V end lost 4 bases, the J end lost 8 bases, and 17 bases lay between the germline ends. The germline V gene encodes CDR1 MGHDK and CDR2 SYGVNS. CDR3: CASSVGGLAYGYTF. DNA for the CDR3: TGTGCCAGCAGTGTAGGGGGTTTGGCCTACGGCTACACCTTC.

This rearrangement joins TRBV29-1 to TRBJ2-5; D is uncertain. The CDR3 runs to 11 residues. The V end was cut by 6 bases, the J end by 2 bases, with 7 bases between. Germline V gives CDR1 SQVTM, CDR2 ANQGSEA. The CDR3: CSVGPQETQYF. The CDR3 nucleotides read TGCAGCGTCGGGCCTCAAGAGACCCAGTACTTC.

For the CDR3, the DNA is TGCAGCGTTAACGGGAGATCCTACAATGAGCAGTTCTTC. This sequence encodes CSVNGRSYNEQFF. The chain employs TRBV20-1 and TRBJ2-1; a weak D match, TRBD2 (6 bases). The CDR3 is made up of 13 amino acids. Germline CDR1 DFQATT, CDR2 SNEGSKA (reference sequence).

This CDR3 is CASTKGRGTYEQYF. DNA of the CDR3: TGTGCCAGTACTAAGGGACGGGGAACCTACGAGCAGTACTTC. This chain connects TRBV6-5 to TRBJ2-7; TRBD1 or TRBD2 may be the D gene (5 bases each). Germline V gene data show CDR1 as MNHEY and CDR2 as SVGAGI. The V gene lost 9 bases and the J gene lost 2 bases, with 17 bases spanning the gap. The CDR3 runs to 14 residues.

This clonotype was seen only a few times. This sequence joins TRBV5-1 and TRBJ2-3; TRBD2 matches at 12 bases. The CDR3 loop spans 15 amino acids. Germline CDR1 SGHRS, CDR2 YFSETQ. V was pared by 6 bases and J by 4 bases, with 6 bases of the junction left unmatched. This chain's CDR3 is CASTLAGGLPDTQYF. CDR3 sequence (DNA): TGCGCCAGCACCCTAGCGGGAGGGCTCCCAGATACGCAGTATTTT.

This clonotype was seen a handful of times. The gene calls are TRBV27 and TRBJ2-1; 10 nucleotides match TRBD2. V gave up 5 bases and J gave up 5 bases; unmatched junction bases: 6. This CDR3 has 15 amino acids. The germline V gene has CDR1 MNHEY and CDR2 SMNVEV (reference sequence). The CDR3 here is CASSHGTSAHNEQFF. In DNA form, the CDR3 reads TGTGCCAGCAGTCACGGGACTAGCGCTCACAATGAGCAGTTCTTC.

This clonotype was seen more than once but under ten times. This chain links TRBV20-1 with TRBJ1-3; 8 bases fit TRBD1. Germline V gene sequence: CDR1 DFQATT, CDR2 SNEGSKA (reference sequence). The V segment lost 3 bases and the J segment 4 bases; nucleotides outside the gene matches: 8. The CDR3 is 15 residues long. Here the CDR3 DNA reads TGCAGTGCTAGCTCAGGGGGCGGTTACGGAAACACCATATATTTT. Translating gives CSASSGGGYGNTIYF.

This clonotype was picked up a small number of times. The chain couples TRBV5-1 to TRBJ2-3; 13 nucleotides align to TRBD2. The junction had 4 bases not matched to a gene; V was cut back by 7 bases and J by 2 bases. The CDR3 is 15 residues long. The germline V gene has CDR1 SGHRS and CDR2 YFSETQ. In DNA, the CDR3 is TGCGCCAGCCAGGGGACTAGCGGGAACACAGATACGCAGTATTTT. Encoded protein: CASQGTSGNTDTQYF.

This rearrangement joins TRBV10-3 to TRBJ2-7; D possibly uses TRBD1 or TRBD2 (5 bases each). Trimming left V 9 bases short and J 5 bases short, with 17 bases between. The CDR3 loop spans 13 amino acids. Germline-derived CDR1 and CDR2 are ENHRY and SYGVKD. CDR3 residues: CAIGTETLDEQYF. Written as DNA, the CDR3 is TGTGCCATTGGGACCGAAACTCTGGACGAGCAGTACTTC.

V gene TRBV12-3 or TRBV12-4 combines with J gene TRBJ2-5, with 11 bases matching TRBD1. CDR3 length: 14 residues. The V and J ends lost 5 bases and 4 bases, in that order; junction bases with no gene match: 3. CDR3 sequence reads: CASSGTGGGETQYF. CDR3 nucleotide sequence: TGTGCCAGCAGTGGGACAGGGGGGGGAGAGACCCAGTACTTC.

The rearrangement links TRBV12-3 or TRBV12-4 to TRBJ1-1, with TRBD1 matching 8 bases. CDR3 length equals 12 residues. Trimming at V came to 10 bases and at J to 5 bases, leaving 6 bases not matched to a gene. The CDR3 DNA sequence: TGTGCCATTGGGGGACAGGCAACTGAAGCTTTCTTT. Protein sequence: CAIGGQATEAFF.

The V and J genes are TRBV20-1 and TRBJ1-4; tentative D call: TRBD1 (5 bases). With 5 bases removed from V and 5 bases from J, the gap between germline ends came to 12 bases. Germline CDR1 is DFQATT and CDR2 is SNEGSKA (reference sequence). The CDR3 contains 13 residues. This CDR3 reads CSAVTESNEKLFF. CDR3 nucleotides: TGCAGTGCTGTGACAGAGTCCAATGAAAAACTGTTTTTT.

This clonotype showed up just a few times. The CDR3 is CATSDSGTSPQETQYF. CDR3 nucleotide sequence: TGTGCCACCAGTGATTCCGGGACTAGCCCGCAAGAGACCCAGTACTTC. J is TRBJ2-5 and V is TRBV24-1, with TRBD2 matching over 9 bases. CDR3 size: 16 residues. CDR1 KGHDR and CDR2 SFDVKD come from the germline V gene. V was pared by 2 bases and J by 2 bases, with 5 bases of the junction left unmatched.

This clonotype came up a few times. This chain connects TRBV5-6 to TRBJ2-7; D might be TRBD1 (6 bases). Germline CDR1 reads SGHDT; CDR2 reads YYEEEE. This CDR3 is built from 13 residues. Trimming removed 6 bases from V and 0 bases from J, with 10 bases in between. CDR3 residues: CASTGQPSYEQYF. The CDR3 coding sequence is TGTGCCAGCACCGGACAGCCCTCCTACGAGCAGTACTTC.

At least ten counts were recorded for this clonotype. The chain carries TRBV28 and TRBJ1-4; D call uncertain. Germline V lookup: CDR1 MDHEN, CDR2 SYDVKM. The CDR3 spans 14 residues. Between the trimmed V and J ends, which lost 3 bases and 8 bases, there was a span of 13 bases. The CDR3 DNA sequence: TGTGCCAGCAGTTTGTTTGGAGGGAACGAAAAACTGTTTTTT. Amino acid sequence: CASSLFGGNEKLFF.

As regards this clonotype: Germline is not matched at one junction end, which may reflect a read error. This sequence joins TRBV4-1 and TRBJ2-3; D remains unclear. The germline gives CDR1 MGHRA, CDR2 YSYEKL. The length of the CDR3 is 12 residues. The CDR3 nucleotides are TGCGCCAGCAGCCAAGATTCGTATACGCGGTATTTT. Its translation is CASSQDSYTRYF.

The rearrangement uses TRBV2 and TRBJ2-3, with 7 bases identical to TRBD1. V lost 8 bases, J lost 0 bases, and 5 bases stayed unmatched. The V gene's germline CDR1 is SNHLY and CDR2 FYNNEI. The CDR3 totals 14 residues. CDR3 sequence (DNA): TGTGCCAGCTGCCGGGACAGAAGCACAGATACGCAGTATTTT. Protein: CASCRDRSTDTQYF.

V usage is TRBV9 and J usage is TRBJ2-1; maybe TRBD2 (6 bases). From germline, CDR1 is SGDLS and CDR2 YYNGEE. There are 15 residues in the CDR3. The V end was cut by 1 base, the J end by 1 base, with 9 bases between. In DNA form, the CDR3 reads TGTGCCAGCAGCGTAAATAGCGGATCCTACAATGAGCAGTTCTTC. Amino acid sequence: CASSVNSGSYNEQFF.

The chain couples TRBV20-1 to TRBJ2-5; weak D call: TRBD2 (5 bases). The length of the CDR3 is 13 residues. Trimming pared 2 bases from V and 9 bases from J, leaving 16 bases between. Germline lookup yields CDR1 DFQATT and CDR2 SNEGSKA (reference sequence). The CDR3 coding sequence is TGCAGTGCTAGATGGGCGGGTCTTACGGCCCAGTACTTC. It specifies CSARWAGLTAQYF.

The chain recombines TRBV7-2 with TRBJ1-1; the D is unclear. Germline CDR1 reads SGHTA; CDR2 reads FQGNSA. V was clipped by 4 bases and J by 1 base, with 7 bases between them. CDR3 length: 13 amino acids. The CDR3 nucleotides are TGTGCCAGCAGCTCCAGAGCGAACACTGAAGCTTTCTTT. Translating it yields CASSSRANTEAFF.

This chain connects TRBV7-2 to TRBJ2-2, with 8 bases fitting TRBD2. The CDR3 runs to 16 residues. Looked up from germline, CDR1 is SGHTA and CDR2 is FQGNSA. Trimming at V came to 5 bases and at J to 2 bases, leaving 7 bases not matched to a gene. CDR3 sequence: CASSIPGLGNTGELFF. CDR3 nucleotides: TGTGCCAGCAGCATCCCGGGACTAGGTAACACCGGGGAGCTGTTTTTT. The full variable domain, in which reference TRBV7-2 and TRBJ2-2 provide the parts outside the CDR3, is GAGVSQSPSNKVTEKGKDVELRCDPISGHTALYWYRQSLGQGLEFLIYFQGNSAPDKSGLPSDRFSAERTGGSVSTLTIQRTQQEDSAVYLCASSIPGLGNTGELFFGEGSRLTVL.

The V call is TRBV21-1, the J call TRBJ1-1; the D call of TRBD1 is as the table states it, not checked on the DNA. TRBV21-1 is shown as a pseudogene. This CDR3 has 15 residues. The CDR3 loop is CASSKHRGLDTEAFF. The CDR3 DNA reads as TGTGCCAGCAGCAAACACAGGGGGCTGGACACTGAAGCTTTCTTT.